This T cell receptor beta chain was found in a study of T cell responses to AZD1222 COVID-19 vaccine. Overall study findings and caveats: Close to half of all spike-specific TCRs reportedly target regions of the variants that are unmutated.

As for this clone: The antigen is unknown.

TCRdb keeps only in-frame clones here, not all; method: immunoSEQ multiplex PCR. The table includes roughly 180,000 clones, 92% detected once. This CDR3 spans 15 amino acids. Germline V gene lookup returns CDR1 MNHEY and CDR2 SVGAGI. Trimming took 8 bases from V and 8 from J, leaving 21 bases between them. This receptor was obtained from an adult who received the AZD1222 COVID-19 vaccine. The chain employs TRBV6-5 and TRBJ1-4; D unclear. Here the sequenced sample was peripheral blood, taken 28 days after the second AZD1222 dose. The chain's CDR3 is CASLNRHSNEEKLFF. As DNA, the CDR3 is TGTGCCAGCCTGAACCGACACTCAAACGAGGAAAAACTGTTTTTT.